Below are 23 T cell receptor beta chains sequenced from a single sample in a study of blood T cell repertoires in COVID-19. Assay used: immunoSEQ multiplex PCR; TCRdb lists only in-frame clones, some missing. In the table there are 130,000 to 150,000 clones, around 87% of which are singletons. Sequencing was carried out using PBMCs or T cells enriched from blood (not recorded which). The receptor source for this set is a man aged 60 to 69 who had recovered from COVID-19.

This clone was detected once. V usage is TRBV9 and J usage is TRBJ1-2; D possibly corresponds to TRBD1 (6 bases). Germline values: CDR1 SGDLS, CDR2 YYNGEE. Trimming cost V 0 bases and J 4 bases, with 13 bases left between them. The CDR3 runs to 15 residues. The CDR3 sequence: CASSVEPGAPYGYTF. The CDR3 nucleotides read TGTGCCAGCAGCGTAGAGCCAGGGGCACCCTATGGCTACACCTTC.

This sequence joins TRBV9 and TRBJ1-3; 8 bases map to TRBD1. In germline, CDR1 is SGDLS, CDR2 YYNGEE. The CDR3 sequence is 15 residues long. The V segment lost 0 bases and the J segment 8 bases; nucleotides outside the gene matches: 7. CDR3 coding DNA: TGTGCCAGCAGCGTAGGACAGGGGCTAAAGGACACCATATATTTT. It yields the protein CASSVGQGLKDTIYF.

The V and J genes are TRBV27 and TRBJ2-1, with 14 bases identical to TRBD2. The germline V gene has CDR1 MNHEY and CDR2 SMNVEV (reference sequence). V gave up 4 bases and J gave up 6 bases; unmatched junction bases: 5. CDR3 size: 16 residues. The CDR3 spells CASSSPGTSGSNEQFF. The CDR3 DNA reads as TGTGCCAGCAGTTCCCCGGGGACTAGCGGGAGCAATGAGCAGTTCTTC.

This clone was counted only a few times. The V and J genes are TRBV28 and TRBJ1-2, with a possible D match to TRBD1 (6 bases). Germline values: CDR1 MDHEN, CDR2 SYDVKM. The length of the CDR3 is 13 residues. The V end lost 3 bases, the J end lost 2 bases, and 7 bases lay between the germline ends. The CDR3 DNA reads as TGTGCCAGCAGTTTCCAGGGGAACTATGGCTACACCTTC. This encodes CASSFQGNYGYTF.

The chain links TRBV19 to TRBJ1-6; 9 bases are a match to TRBD1. Losses at the gene ends were 5 bases for V and 9 bases for J; bases not matched to a gene: 8. From germline, CDR1 is LNHDA and CDR2 SQIVND (reference sequence). The CDR3 spans 15 residues. This CDR3 is CASSLRTGDISPLHF. DNA of the CDR3: TGTGCCAGTAGTCTCCGGACAGGGGACATTTCACCCCTCCACTTT. The full variable domain, completed using reference TRBV19 and TRBJ1-6, is DGGITQSPKYLFRKEGQNVTLSCEQNLNHDAMYWYRQDPGQGLRLIYYSQIVNDFQKGDIAEGYSVSREKKESFPLTVTSAQKNPTAFYLCASSLRTGDISPLHFGNGTRLTVT.

The CDR3 DNA sequence: TGTGCCGGCTCGCGGGAGGGAGTTGGCTACACCTTC. Amino acid sequence: CAGSREGVGYTF. V and J are TRBV6-5 and TRBJ1-2; D not resolved. The CDR3 length is 12 residues. Trimming cost V 11 bases and J 7 bases, with 17 bases left between them. The germline V gene encodes CDR1 MNHEY and CDR2 SVGAGI.

This clone occurred a few times. V gene TRBV2 combines with J gene TRBJ2-6, with 9 bases aligning to TRBD2. The CDR3 runs 16 residues. Trimming removed 7 bases from V and 1 base from J; junction bases left unmatched: 5. Per the germline V gene, CDR1 is SNHLY and CDR2 is FYNNEI. The CDR3 DNA reads TGTGCCAGCAAGCGGGGGGTGGCGTCTGGGGCCAACGTCCTGACTTTC. Its translation: CASKRGVASGANVLTF.

The chain carries TRBV7-7 and TRBJ1-5; possibly TRBD1 for D (5 bases). CDR3 length: 17 residues. V was clipped by 4 bases and J by 0 bases, with 16 bases between them. Per germline, CDR1 SSHAT and CDR2 FNYEAQ (reference sequence). In DNA, the CDR3 is TGTGCCAGCAGCTCCGCAGATAGGGGAAATAGCAATCAGCCCCAGCATTTT. Its translation: CASSSADRGNSNQPQHF.

The J gene is TRBJ2-7, the V gene TRBV7-9; 8 positions agree with TRBD2. The V and J ends lost 1 base and 7 bases, in that order; junction bases with no gene match: 0. CDR3 length: 12 residues. The germline V gene encodes CDR1 SEHNR and CDR2 FQNEAQ (reference sequence). CDR3 nucleotide sequence: TGTGCCAGCAGCTTAGGCGGGAGGGAGCAGTACTTC. Its protein product is CASSLGGREQYF.

In this sample, this clone turned up a few times. CDR3 sequence: CASTDVGDRTYGYTF. The CDR3 DNA reads TGTGCCAGCACCGACGTAGGGGACAGGACTTATGGCTACACCTTC. The chain recombines TRBV7-9 with TRBJ1-2, with 8 positions matching TRBD1. J gave up 5 bases and V 7 bases, and 12 bases lay outside the gene matches. This CDR3 region has 15 residues. In germline, CDR1 is SEHNR, CDR2 FQNEAQ (reference sequence).

The rearrangement joins TRBV4-2 to TRBJ2-7; 10 positions match TRBD1. The CDR3 totals 15 residues. V was clipped by 0 bases and J by 9 bases; unmatched bases: 8. Germline V gene sequence: CDR1 LGHNA, CDR2 YNFKEQ. CDR3 nucleotide sequence: TGTGCCAGCAGCCAAGAAGGGACAGGGGTACGGTGGCAGTACTTC. The encoded protein is CASSQEGTGVRWQYF.

This clone was recorded a few times. The chain uses TRBV28 and TRBJ2-1; D remains unclear. The CDR3 contains 16 residues. Germline V lookup: CDR1 MDHEN, CDR2 SYDVKM. With 4 bases removed from V and 0 bases from J, the gap between germline ends came to 13 bases. CDR3 residues: CASSSHIISSYNEQFF. As DNA, the CDR3 is TGTGCCAGCAGTTCGCACATCATCAGCTCCTACAATGAGCAGTTCTTC.

This sequence joins TRBV5-4 and TRBJ2-2, with 11 bases matching TRBD2. Germline CDR1 and CDR2: SGHNT and YYREEE (reference sequence). The CDR3 is 16 residues long. V trimming: 4 bases; J trimming: 3 bases; junction bases outside the gene matches: 5. As DNA, the CDR3 is TGTGCCAGCAGCCCCCAACTAGCGGGAGACACCGGGGAGCTGTTTTTT. It translates to CASSPQLAGDTGELFF.

The rearrangement links TRBV15 to TRBJ2-7; 12 nucleotides match TRBD2. Trimming cost V 2 bases and J 2 bases; bases outside gene matches: 4. The length of the CDR3 is 16 residues. Germline lookup yields CDR1 LNHNV and CDR2 YYDKDF (reference sequence). This CDR3 is CATSRPTSGRPYEQYF. CDR3 coding DNA: TGTGCCACCAGCAGACCTACTAGCGGGAGGCCCTACGAGCAGTACTTC.

The chain combines TRBV7-6 with TRBJ1-6; TRBD1 is a possible D gene (6 bases). Trimming stripped 1 base from V and 12 bases from J, with 16 bases between. Germline V gives CDR1 SGHVS, CDR2 FNYEAQ. CDR3 size: 15 residues. The CDR3 loop is CASSLVGSKGGPLHF. The CDR3 region has the DNA TGTGCCAGCAGCTTAGTGGGCTCAAAAGGGGGACCCCTCCACTTT.

This sequence joins TRBV20-1 and TRBJ1-5, with D hard to call. The CDR3 runs 13 residues. Germline-derived CDR1 and CDR2 are DFQATT and SNEGSKA (reference sequence). V lost 3 bases and J lost 7, with 13 bases in between. The DNA of the CDR3 is TGCAGTGCTAGTTTAGAGGCGGAGCAGCCCCAGCATTTT. This codes for CSASLEAEQPQHF.

This rearrangement joins TRBV3-1 (or the pseudogene TRBV3-2) to TRBJ2-1; weak D call: TRBD2 (5 bases). Deletions cut 0 bases from V and 7 bases from J, with 10 bases between. This CDR3 comprises 14 residues. CDR1 is LGHDT and CDR2 is YNNKEL in the germline V gene (reference sequence). This chain's CDR3 is CASSQDSLANEQFF. CDR3 DNA sequence: TGTGCCAGCAGCCAAGACTCGCTAGCAAATGAGCAGTTCTTC.

The chain carries TRBV3-1 (or the pseudogene TRBV3-2) and TRBJ2-5; 8 bases align to TRBD1. The J segment lost 5 bases and the V segment lost 4 bases, leaving 6 bases of the junction unmatched. The CDR3 spans 14 residues. In germline, CDR1 is LGHDT, CDR2 YNNKEL (reference sequence). CDR3 bases: TGTGCCAGCAGCCCGGACAGGGTAAGGGAGACCCAGTACTTC. This codes for CASSPDRVRETQYF.

This rearrangement joins TRBV18 to TRBJ2-7; the D gene is possibly TRBD1 (6 bases). The V gene lost 3 bases and the J gene lost 5 bases, with 11 bases spanning the gap. CDR1 is KGHSH and CDR2 is LQKENI in the germline V gene. CDR3 length: 13 amino acids. CDR3 in amino acids: CASSPGQINEQYF. The CDR3 nucleotides read TGTGCCAGCTCACCCGGACAGATAAACGAGCAGTACTTC.

The chain has TRBV30 and TRBJ2-1, with TRBD2 identical over 8 bases. The trim removed 5 bases at V and 4 bases at J, leaving 4 bases unmatched. Germline lookup yields CDR1 GTSNPN and CDR2 SVGIG (reference sequence). This CDR3 is built from 13 residues. For the CDR3, the DNA is TGTGCCTGGTCGACTAGCGTTTACAATGAGCAGTTCTTC. Protein product: CAWSTSVYNEQFF.

The rearrangement links TRBV27 to TRBJ1-6, with D possibly matching TRBD1 (5 bases). Trimming removed 8 bases from V and 8 bases from J, with 19 bases in between. The CDR3 runs to 15 residues. Germline-derived CDR1 and CDR2 are MNHEY and SMNVEV (reference sequence). Written as DNA, the CDR3 is TGTGCCAGCGGAACTCAACAGGTTTTGTATTCACCCCTCCACTTT. Its protein is CASGTQQVLYSPLHF.

The chain combines TRBV28 with TRBJ1-5; TRBD1 matches at 9 bases. This CDR3 comprises 17 residues. Germline-derived CDR1 and CDR2 are MDHEN and SYDVKM. V was clipped by 2 bases and J by 6 bases; unmatched bases: 11. The CDR3 region is CASSLILTGGLSQPQHF. In DNA form, the CDR3 reads TGTGCCAGCAGTTTAATTTTAACAGGGGGCTTGAGTCAGCCCCAGCATTTT.

The rearrangement uses TRBV28 and TRBJ2-7; D not certain. V lost 5 bases and J 3 bases, leaving 11 bases between the germline ends. Germline values: CDR1 MDHEN, CDR2 SYDVKM. CDR3 size: 13 residues. The CDR3 region has the DNA TGTGCCAGCAGTAACGTTATACACTACGAGCAGTACTTC. This codes for CASSNVIHYEQYF.